These 25 T cell receptor beta chains originate from one sample sequenced in a study of cytomegalovirus exposure and HLA in healthy donors. The PCR employed 60 Vbeta primers together with 13 Jbeta primers. The assay was immunoSEQ multiplex PCR, and TCRdb's table has in-frame clones only and misses some. The table shows about 160,000 clones, with approximately 80% occurring only once. The sample consisted of PBMCs. The receptor source for this set is a man aged 18 to 29 in good health and CMV-seropositive.

This clone was detected a few times. The V gene is TRBV25-1, the J gene TRBJ1-5; no reliable D call. Trimming took off 8 bases at V and 5 bases at J, with 10 bases between the two ends. The CDR3 extends over 12 amino acids. Per the germline V gene, CDR1 is MGHDK and CDR2 is SYGVNS. The CDR3 DNA follows: TGTGCCAGCCGGGATGGTGATCAGCCCCAGCATTTT. Translating it yields CASRDGDQPQHF.

The chain has TRBV1 and TRBJ1-1; the table's TRBD1 call for D was not verified on the DNA. TRBV1 is termed a pseudogene. This CDR3 spans 21 amino acids. The CDR3 DNA sequence: TGCACCAGCAGCCAAGCTCACCCGGGACAGCTTTTTTGGGTTGGTGACACTGAAGCTTTCTTT. The encoded protein is CTSSQAHPGQLFWVGDTEAFF.

The chain carries TRBV5-1 and TRBJ2-1; D may be TRBD1 (6 bases). Germline assignment: CDR1 SGHRS and CDR2 YFSETQ. This CDR3 contains 14 residues. V was trimmed by 5 bases and J by 3 bases, leaving 12 bases between them. CDR3 nucleotide sequence: TGCGCCAGCAGGACGGACAGCTACTACAATGAGCAGTTCTTC. Translated: CASRTDSYYNEQFF.

This clone was counted between two and nine times. J is TRBJ1-1 and V is TRBV5-1; D not certain. The V end lost 1 base, the J end lost 0 bases, and 7 bases lay between the germline ends. The length of the CDR3 is 14 residues. The germline V gene has CDR1 SGHRS and CDR2 YFSETQ. The CDR3 sequence is CASSLIPVNTEAFF. DNA of the CDR3: TGCGCCAGCAGCTTGATACCAGTGAACACTGAAGCTTTCTTT.

This chain uses TRBV27 with TRBJ1-1; no firm D call. Germline V gene sequence: CDR1 MNHEY, CDR2 SMNVEV (reference sequence). The V and J ends lost 5 bases and 1 base respectively, with 14 bases between them. The CDR3 runs to 15 residues. The CDR3 DNA is TGTGCCAGCAGTCCACCCCCGCGGGGGAACACTGAAGCTTTCTTT. As protein: CASSPPPRGNTEAFF.

V usage is TRBV27 and J usage is TRBJ2-7, with TRBD1 identical over 7 bases. This CDR3 spans 14 amino acids. CDR1 MNHEY and CDR2 SMNVEV come from the germline V gene (reference sequence). V gave up 5 bases and J gave up 5 bases; unmatched junction bases: 9. In DNA form, the CDR3 reads TGTGCCAGCAGTCTGACAGGGATTGGGGACGAGCAGTACTTC. This translates into CASSLTGIGDEQYF.

This clone was recorded a few times. The chain is built from TRBV6-5 and TRBJ2-7; 11 bases line up with TRBD2. The CDR3 spans 15 residues. Germline CDR1 is MNHEY and CDR2 is SVGAGI. The trim removed 6 bases at V and 2 bases at J, leaving 6 bases unmatched. CDR3 residues: CASSVGLAGTYEQYF. In DNA form, the CDR3 reads TGTGCCAGCAGCGTCGGACTAGCGGGTACCTACGAGCAGTACTTC.

The V gene is TRBV4-2, the J gene TRBJ2-1; maybe TRBD2 (6 bases). Germline V CDR1 and CDR2: LGHNA, YNFKEQ. The length of the CDR3 is 15 residues. V was clipped by 1 base and J by 6 bases, with 13 bases between them. This CDR3 is CASSQVFGGVNEQFF. DNA of the CDR3: TGTGCCAGCAGCCAAGTTTTCGGGGGAGTCAATGAGCAGTTCTTC.

The V call is TRBV4-2, the J call TRBJ1-6; no clear D. The V end was cut by 4 bases, the J end by 4 bases, with 14 bases between. This CDR3 has 16 amino acids. Germline V gene data show CDR1 as LGHNA and CDR2 as YNFKEQ. The chain's CDR3 is CASSPYDNQYNSPLHF. CDR3 in DNA: TGTGCCAGCAGCCCTTACGACAACCAGTATAATTCACCCCTCCACTTT.

V and J are TRBV29-1 and TRBJ2-2; 8 bases match TRBD1. The germline gives CDR1 SQVTM, CDR2 ANQGSEA. Trimming at V came to 2 bases and at J to 7 bases, leaving 9 bases not matched to a gene. CDR3 length: 15 amino acids. The CDR3 sequence is CSVELRRGRDGELFF. The CDR3 DNA is TGCAGCGTTGAATTGCGCAGGGGGCGCGACGGGGAGCTGTTTTTT.

This clone was recorded once. The chain links TRBV5-4 to TRBJ1-2; 9 bases are a match to TRBD1. Germline assignment: CDR1 SGHNT and CDR2 YYREEE (reference sequence). The CDR3 runs to 15 residues. V trimming: 5 bases; J trimming: 2 bases; junction bases outside the gene matches: 7. As DNA, the CDR3 is TGTGCCAGCAGGCCAACAGGGGGCGGAAACTATGGCTACACCTTC. It specifies CASRPTGGGNYGYTF. Full variable domain (outside the CDR3, taken from reference TRBV5-4 and TRBJ1-2): ETGVTQSPTHLIKTRGQQVTLRCSSQSGHNTVSWYQQALGQGPQFIFQYYREEENGRGNFPPRFSGLQFPNYSSELNVNALELDDSALYLCASRPTGGGNYGYTFGSGTRLTVV.

This clone has just one count. The chain couples TRBV7-9 to TRBJ1-3; D perhaps matches TRBD1 (5 bases). CDR1 and CDR2 (germline): SEHNR, FQNEAQ (reference sequence). V was trimmed by 6 bases and J by 0 bases, leaving 12 bases between them. CDR3 length: 15 amino acids. The CDR3 protein is CASRKDTSSGNTIYF. Here the CDR3 DNA reads TGTGCCAGCAGAAAGGACACCAGCTCTGGAAACACCATATATTTT. Supplemented by reference TRBV7-9 and TRBJ1-3, the full variable domain reads DTGVSQNPRHKITKRGQNVTFRCDPISEHNRLYWYRQTLGQGPEFLTYFQNEAQLEKSRLLSDRFSAERPKGSFSTLEIQRTEQGDSAMYLCASRKDTSSGNTIYFGEGSWLTVV.

J is TRBJ1-4 and V is TRBV5-1, with D hard to call. Per the germline V gene, CDR1 is SGHRS and CDR2 is YFSETQ. Deletions cut 0 bases from V and 1 base from J, with 10 bases between. The length of the CDR3 is 16 residues. CDR3 nucleotide sequence: TGCGCCAGCAGCTTGGAGGCGGTCGGAACTAATGAAAAACTGTTTTTT. It codes for CASSLEAVGTNEKLFF.

J is TRBJ1-5 and V is TRBV19, with D possibly matching TRBD1 (5 bases). With 7 bases removed from V and 2 bases from J, the gap between germline ends came to 12 bases. This CDR3 comprises 14 residues. From germline, CDR1 is LNHDA and CDR2 SQIVND (reference sequence). The CDR3 protein is CASNDRGGNQPQHF. The CDR3 DNA reads TGTGCCAGTAACGACAGAGGAGGCAATCAGCCCCAGCATTTT.

This clone has only a few counts. The chain employs TRBV7-9 and TRBJ1-2; D may be TRBD1 (6 bases). This CDR3 spans 14 amino acids. Looked up from germline, CDR1 is SEHNR and CDR2 is FQNEAQ (reference sequence). Trimming stripped 3 bases from V and 2 bases from J, with 10 bases between. CDR3 nucleotides: TGTGCCAGCAGCTTGGGGACATCGAACTATGGCTACACCTTC. It is translated as CASSLGTSNYGYTF.

The CDR3 here is CASRATSEAYEQYF. CDR3 DNA sequence: TGTGCCAGCAGGGCTACGAGCGAGGCCTACGAGCAGTACTTC. The chain combines TRBV6-1 with TRBJ2-7; D gene uncertain. The CDR3 spans 14 residues. V was cut by 6 bases and J by 2 bases, with 14 bases left in between. Germline V CDR1 and CDR2: MNHNS, SASEGT.

The V and J genes are TRBV7-3 and TRBJ1-3; TRBD1 aligns across 8 bases. V lost 2 bases and J lost 3; bases outside the gene matches: 6. Looked up from germline, CDR1 is SGHTA and CDR2 is FQGTGA. CDR3 size: 16 residues. CDR3 bases: TGTGCCAGCAGCTTATCGGCAGGGGGCTTTGGAAACACCATATATTTT. Its translation: CASSLSAGGFGNTIYF.

The V call is TRBV19, the J call TRBJ1-4; no definite D call. The ends were cut back, 3 bases at V and 0 bases at J, with 11 bases in the middle. Germline V lookup: CDR1 LNHDA, CDR2 SQIVND (reference sequence). The CDR3 sequence is 16 residues long. The CDR3 spells CASSIAGGTTNEKLFF. CDR3 nucleotides: TGTGCCAGTAGTATTGCGGGAGGGACAACTAATGAAAAACTGTTTTTT.

This chain uses TRBV2 with TRBJ1-1, with a possible D match to TRBD1 (6 bases). The length of the CDR3 is 14 residues. V lost 10 bases, J lost 0 bases, and 15 bases lay in between. Germline V lookup: CDR1 SNHLY, CDR2 FYNNEI. The chain's CDR3 is CANRLGAMNTEAFF. As DNA, the CDR3 is TGTGCCAACCGCTTGGGGGCGATGAACACTGAAGCTTTCTTT.

This clone was picked up a small number of times. The V and J genes are TRBV2 and TRBJ1-5; tentative D call: TRBD1 (5 bases). This CDR3 region has 15 residues. Trimming left V 6 bases short and J 7 bases short, with 19 bases between. From germline, CDR1 is SNHLY and CDR2 FYNNEI. The CDR3 protein is CASSPSGGIQQPQHF. The CDR3 DNA reads as TGTGCCAGCAGCCCCTCTGGGGGGATCCAGCAGCCCCAGCATTTT. Full variable domain (outside the CDR3, taken from reference TRBV2 and TRBJ1-5): EPEVTQTPSHQVTQMGQEVILRCVPISNHLYFYWYRQILGQKVEFLVSFYNNEISEKSEIFDDQFSVERPDGSNFTLKIRSTKLEDSAMYFCASSPSGGIQQPQHFGDGTRLSIL.

The genes are TRBV4-1 and TRBJ2-7; D call uncertain. The germline CDR1 and CDR2 sequences are MGHRA and YSYEKL. With 1 base removed from V and 3 bases from J, the gap between germline ends came to 7 bases. This CDR3 has 13 residues. The CDR3 DNA sequence: TGCGCCAGCAGCCAAGTGCTAGACTACGAGCAGTACTTC. This sequence encodes CASSQVLDYEQYF.

The chain joins TRBV6-5 to TRBJ1-6; D remains ambiguous. Germline CDR1 is MNHEY and CDR2 is SVGAGI. CDR3 length: 11 amino acids. Trimming left V 2 bases short and J 15 bases short, with 8 bases between. In DNA, the CDR3 is TGTGCCAGCAGTTACGGGAGGGACCTCCACTTT. This sequence encodes CASSYGRDLHF.

This clone has just a few counts. CDR3 region: CASSGPGGEKLFF. DNA for the CDR3: TGTGCCAGCAGCGGCCCCGGCGGAGAAAAACTGTTTTTT. This rearrangement joins TRBV7-9 to TRBJ1-4; no clear D. Looked up from germline, CDR1 is SEHNR and CDR2 is FQNEAQ (reference sequence). Trimming stripped 5 bases from V and 8 bases from J, with 12 bases between. The CDR3 is made up of 13 amino acids. The full variable domain, its missing parts supplied by reference TRBV7-9 and TRBJ1-4, is DTGVSQNPRHKITKRGQNVTFRCDPISEHNRLYWYRQTLGQGPEFLTYFQNEAQLEKSRLLSDRFSAERPKGSFSTLEIQRTEQGDSAMYLCASSGPGGEKLFFGSGTQLSVL.

Of note for this clone: Other nucleotide sequences from this sample produce the same CDR3. The rearrangement joins TRBV30 to TRBJ1-6, with 7 bases that match TRBD1. The CDR3 has 13 residues. Germline loops: CDR1 GTSNPN, CDR2 SVGIG (reference sequence). V lost 3 bases and J lost 4; bases outside the gene matches: 0. CDR3 sequence: CAWRGQYNSPLHF. In nucleotides, the CDR3 is TGTGCCTGGAGGGGACAGTATAATTCACCCCTCCACTTT.

The genes are TRBV18 and TRBJ1-6; 7 bases align to TRBD1. V lost 3 bases to trimming and J lost 7 bases; unmatched junction nucleotides: 3. Per germline, CDR1 KGHSH and CDR2 LQKENI. The CDR3 consists of 14 residues. CDR3 sequence reads: CASSPRGPNSPLHF. The CDR3 DNA reads TGTGCCAGCTCACCTAGGGGGCCGAATTCACCCCTCCACTTT. Full variable domain (outside the CDR3, taken from reference TRBV18 and TRBJ1-6): NAGVMQNPRHLVRRRGQEARLRCSPMKGHSHVYWYRQLPEEGLKFMVYLQKENIIDESGMPKERFSAEFPKEGPSILRIQQVVRGDSAAYFCASSPRGPNSPLHFGNGTRLTVT.